This T cell receptor (beta chain) derives from a study of shared clonotypes between healthy human individuals. In the study overall: Per donor, CD8 memory used one plate, CD8 naive used two, CD4 memory used three and CD4 naive used three.

Data came from immunoSEQ multiplex PCR; TCRdb stores just in-frame clones and leaves some out. The sample contains some 2.3 million clones, 85% to 95% of which appear only once. This clone has just a few counts. Sequencing input: naive CD4+ T cells from PBMCs. Subset given: CD45RA+ positively selected. The receptor's source is a man younger than 35 in good health. Some clones in this sample may be carry-over from other donors' samples.

The CDR3: CSVEEDRATNEKLFF. CDR3 nucleotides: TGCAGCGTTGAGGAGGACAGGGCAACTAATGAAAAACTGTTTTTT. The chain has TRBV29-1 and TRBJ1-4, with 8 bases fitting TRBD1. CDR1 and CDR2 from the germline V gene are SQVTM and ANQGSEA. The V segment lost 3 bases and the J segment 0 bases; nucleotides outside the gene matches: 3. This CDR3 comprises 15 residues.